The clone carrying this T cell receptor (beta chain) was seen only a few times. The record originates from a study of cytomegalovirus exposure and HLA in healthy donors. Deletions cut 3 bases from V and 7 bases from J, with 6 bases between. The CDR3 loop spans 12 amino acids. Germline lookup yields CDR1 SEHNR and CDR2 FQNEAQ (reference sequence). 60 Vbeta and 13 Jbeta primers were used in PCR. Assay: immunoSEQ multiplex PCR; the TCRdb copy retains only in-frame clones and omits some. The repertoire holds some 100,000 clones, roughly four fifths seen once, with roughly 15% in the top ten. The origin of this receptor is a male donor in good health and CMV-seropositive. This sequence joins TRBV7-9 and TRBJ2-2; the D is unclear. What was sequenced was PBMCs. CDR3 region: CASSFSGGELFF. CDR3 nucleotide sequence: TGTGCCAGCAGCTTTTCAGGCGGGGAGCTGTTTTTT.